What follows describes a single T cell receptor beta chain. This clone was recorded only once. This clone's antigen is unknown. No per-base quality is available; no much larger clone lies one base away. Library preparation employed the immunoSEQ multiplex PCR assay. For the multiplex PCR, a mixture combining 60 forward primers for TCR Vbeta segments and 13 reverse primers for TCR Jbeta segments was used. The CDR3 region of rearranged TCR beta genes was amplified from genomic DNA with a multiplex PCR assay. The amplified TCR beta libraries were sequenced on the Illumina HiSeq System as 87-base-pair reads. The authors processed their data as follows. In a later analysis, tens of millions of unique TCR beta chains were counted across the approximately 640 repertoires, and roughly 11 million of these chains were shared by at least two donors. Raw reads were error-corrected and collapsed into unique sequences by a nearest-neighbor algorithm in which closely related sequences were merged to remove PCR and sequencing errors. CDR3 sequences were aligned to IMGT reference sequences to assign V, D and J gene segments. For a sequence to be retained, a match of at least six nucleotides was required to both a V gene segment and a J gene segment. Rearrangements were classified as productive when the CDR3 lacked stop codons and remained in frame with V and J, and all other rearrangements were classified as non-productive. Following IMGT convention, CDR3 was defined as the stretch from the second conserved V-encoded cysteine to the conserved J-encoded phenylalanine. Sequences without an unambiguous match to a single V gene segment were excluded from the earlier analysis of about 600 of the donors. In an earlier analysis of 500 to 750 of the donors, V segments were called functional above 56.7% productive rearrangements and were called segregating when the between-donor standard deviation exceeded 5%. To diagnose cytomegalovirus status from the catalog of TCR beta chain sequences, a statistical classification framework was built. A later analysis assigned V and J genes by comparing TCR nucleotide sequences with IMGT/GENE-DB human TR gene sequences. The TCRdist pipeline was used in a later analysis to assign CDR3 sequences and most-parsimonious VDJ recombination scenarios. In a later analysis, each TCR beta chain was defined by its CDR3 amino acid sequence together with its V-gene family, and reads without a unique V-gene family were excluded. To address suspected cross-contamination and a sequencing artifact, a later analysis removed a few hundred highly shared, low-generation-probability nucleotide sequences. A later analysis calculated a clonal expansion index for each public chain from normalized within-repertoire ranks of inferred template counts. Generation probabilities in a later analysis came from a VDJ recombination model fitted to out-of-frame rearrangements, and those results were checked against IGoR. In a later analysis, TCR-TCR, TCR-HLA and TCR-CMV co-occurrence was scored with hypergeometric tests, and a repertoire-size bias correction was applied to TCR pairs. A later analysis estimated false discovery rates by permuting HLA or CMV assignments 20 times. In a later analysis, co-occurring TCRs were grouped using DBSCAN, with TCRdist sequence similarity added in when clustering inside HLA-allele-positive subsets. For co-occurrence clustering, repertoires with fewer than 30,000 or more than 120,000 public chains were excluded, along with a handful of repertoires with anomalous nucleotide sharing. Drawn from immuneACCESS, this table holds only the in-frame rearrangements with V and J called that TCRdb kept. Clones are partly lost; checked studies trace under half to an unresolved V gene and leave the rest unexplained. Clonal size and the V and J genes are those of that table, whereas D and trimming came from the DNA. In this sample the table shows approximately 130,000 clones, around 77% of which occur a single time. The ten largest clonotypes hold approximately 1.2% of the sample.

The cohort was made up of roughly 670 healthy bone marrow donors. At the time of sampling, every cohort member was nominally healthy, though immune exposures that went unrecorded were likely present. The donor was CMV seronegative and was included in the group of a few hundred seronegative cohort members. Every donor gave a peripheral blood sample, and the peripheral blood mononuclear cells from that sample were used for TCR beta sequencing. Genomic DNA extraction from the blood cell samples was performed with the Qiagen DNeasy Blood Extraction Kit. These data come from a study of cytomegalovirus exposure and HLA in healthy donors (dated by TCRdb to 2016 to 2017). Regarding the complete study: According to an earlier analysis of several hundred of the donors, roughly 180 million T cells yielded roughly 110 million unique TCR beta sequences and about 280 Gb of sequence data. An early release covering roughly 600 HLA-typed donors comprised approximately 290 gigabases of sequencing data and tens of millions of unique TCR sequences. The genetic ancestry cluster associated with self-reported Caucasian donors included 81% of the roughly 360 genotyped donors. The study was designed to test whether signatures of past pathogen exposure could be identified by cataloging public T cell receptors. The study profiled the T cell repertoires of hundreds of subjects by immunosequencing and related them to cytomegalovirus serostatus. In addition to the first cohort of 650 to 800 subjects, a separate validation cohort of approximately 130 different subjects was used. To predict cytomegalovirus infection status, the study brought together high-throughput TCR immunosequencing, statistical association of individual TCRs with disease status, and machine learning. To study patterns of TCR occurrence, a later analysis re-analyzed previously published TCR beta repertoires from 700 or so donors and added high-resolution HLA genotyping. Rather than drawing on any new phenotypic data, the later analysis identified candidate immune exposures from TCR beta sequences and the way those sequences occurred across donors. In an earlier analysis of roughly 540 of the donors, high-throughput TCR beta sequencing was used to judge whether each TCR beta V gene segment behaved as functional or pseudogenic. Donor age, sex, ethnicity and CMV serostatus were compiled together with the repertoire data. A later genetic analysis took genome-wide SNP genotypes for about three fifths of the 666 donors and used that subset as a discovery cohort. All discovery cohort repertoires had been generated using a single sequencing platform. HLA typing included class I and class II loci at four-digit resolution. Typing coverage varied by locus: about 620-640 donors for A, B, C, DRB1 and DQB1; some 520 for DQA1; over 600 for DPA1; some 470 for DPB1. A handful of DR-DQ haplotypes were handled as single units for association and clustering because linkage in the cohort was strong. Among several hundred genotyped donors of the cohort, an average of around 220,000 unique TCR beta nucleotide sequences was sequenced per donor, of which about 18% were non-productive.

Study-wide conclusions, independent of this receptor: Most TCR sequences were seen in very few donors, while some public TCRs were found in many individuals. Linkage disequilibrium might explain the correlated functional status among segregating V segments, but an unknown experimental factor could not be excluded. An earlier analysis of 450 to 750 of the donors showed that most TCR beta V segments appeared in productive rearrangements either about 87% or about 30% of the time, which broadly matched IMGT annotations. The classifier was reported to diagnose cytomegalovirus status with high specificity and sensitivity in both the original cohort and the validation cohort. Specific HLA alleles were associated with 15,000 to 20,000 TCR beta sequences at a false discovery rate of 0.05 in a later analysis. Compared with the roughly 720-donor mean, donors in an Asian-associated ancestry cluster had fewer N-insertions in productive TCRs, according to a later genetic analysis. Only TCR beta chains were sequenced in this cohort, and the absence of alpha or paired-chain data limited detectable features. Because counts were too low, roughly 18 rarely observed V segments, including chromosome 9 orphons, were left out of the earlier analysis of roughly 600 of the donors. A further reported finding was that TCR beta sequences accurately predicted the HLA-A and HLA-B alleles for most subjects in the first cohort. A later analysis reported that several top co-occurrence clusters appeared linked to parvovirus B19, influenza, CMV and Epstein-Barr virus. Some IMGT-functional V segments, including TRBV6-2 and TRBV6-3, could not be distinguished by the 87-base-pair reads and were therefore excluded. Strong co-occurrence of HLA alleles, especially DR and DQ, made assigning TCR associations to individual alleles difficult. According to a later analysis, most CMV-associated TCR beta chains appeared to be HLA-restricted, and the HLA associations seemed to be driven largely by CMV exposure. A later analysis found that HLA-associated TCR beta chains were more clonally expanded and had lower generation probabilities than equally common non-associated chains. In a later analysis, the rate of TCR association differed among HLA loci, with DRB1 alleles having the most associated TCRs and HLA-C alleles having the fewest. In vitro tests confirmed that three of the cytomegalovirus-associated TCR beta chains recognize cytomegalovirus antigens. It was suggested by the authors that the approach could potentially be generalized to other disease states and immunological phenotypes. HLA typing was unavailable for some donors at each locus, so association tests used only the typed subset. In a later genetic analysis, a missense DCLRE1C variant was associated with V-gene and J-gene trimming of TCR beta chains, and the association was replicated in an independent cohort. The only immune exposure information available for the cohort was CMV serostatus. The study gave a list of some 150 TCR beta chains associated with cytomegalovirus. The presence/absence analyses assumed that sequencing depth was roughly uniform across donors, and that assumption may not be true. The sequencing pipeline was judged likely to have produced a cluster of highly shared sequence variants as a technical artifact.

For CDR1 and CDR2, the germline V gene lists SNHLY and FYNNEI. Compared with germline, V lacks 6 bases and J lacks 4 bases; bases without a gene match: 14. CDR3 length: 18 amino acids, cysteine to phenylalanine. The retained sequence is limited to the CDR3, 54 bases, with the frame set at the first base. The sequence joins TRBV2 to TRBJ2-5, with 13 middle bases fitting TRBD2. The TCR sequence derives from a middle-aged man in good health and CMV-seronegative. What was sequenced was PBMCs. The sequenced DNA is TGTGCCAGCAGAGACGGGACTAGCGGGATTTGGGGCAGAGAGACCCAGTACTTC. It translates to CASRDGTSGIWGRETQYF.